This entry describes one TCR beta chain. Its antigen is still unknown. Primers: 60 Vbeta forward and 13 Jbeta reverse. Here immunoSEQ multiplex PCR was the method, and the copy in TCRdb shows in-frame clones only, minus some. Among some 200,000 clones listed, almost 70% were seen once. This entry comes from a study of cytomegalovirus exposure and HLA in healthy donors. Overall study results and limits: Certain indistinguishable V segments, among them TRBV6-2 and TRBV6-3, were excluded. As a later analysis revealed, the rate of TCR association differed by HLA locus, with DRB1 most and HLA-C fewest. Relative to the roughly 700-donor mean, N-insertions were reportedly fewer in an Asian-associated ancestry cluster in a later analysis. Productive status was seen about 87% or about 30% of the time for most TCR beta V segments in an earlier analysis.

This CDR3 comprises 13 residues. Germline lookup yields CDR1 MNHNS and CDR2 SASEGT. Trimming took 6 bases from V and 5 from J, leaving 8 bases between them. The chain recombines TRBV6-1 with TRBJ2-6; D may be TRBD2 (5 bases). This receptor was identified in a man in his forties in good health and CMV-seropositive. Sequencing used PBMCs. The CDR3 DNA reads as TGTGCCAGCAGCCTAGCCCGGGCCAACGTCCTGACTTTC. Translated, it gives CASSLARANVLTF.